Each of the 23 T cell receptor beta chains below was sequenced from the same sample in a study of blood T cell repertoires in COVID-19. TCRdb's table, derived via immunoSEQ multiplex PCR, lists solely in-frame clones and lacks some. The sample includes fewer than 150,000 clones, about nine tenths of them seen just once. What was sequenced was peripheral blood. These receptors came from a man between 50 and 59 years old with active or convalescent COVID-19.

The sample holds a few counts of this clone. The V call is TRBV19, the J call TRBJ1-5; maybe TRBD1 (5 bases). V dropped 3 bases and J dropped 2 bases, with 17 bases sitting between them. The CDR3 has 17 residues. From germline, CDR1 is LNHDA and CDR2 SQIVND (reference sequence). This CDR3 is CASSIRGERRGNQPQHF. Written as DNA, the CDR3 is TGTGCCAGTAGTATCCGGGGGGAGCGGAGGGGCAATCAGCCCCAGCATTTT.

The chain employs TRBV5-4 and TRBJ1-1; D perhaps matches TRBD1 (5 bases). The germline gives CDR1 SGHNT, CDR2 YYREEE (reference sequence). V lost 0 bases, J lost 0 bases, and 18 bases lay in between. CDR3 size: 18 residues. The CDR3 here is CASSLGRGHNQMNTEAFF. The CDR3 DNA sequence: TGTGCCAGCAGCTTGGGAAGAGGACACAACCAAATGAACACTGAAGCTTTCTTT.

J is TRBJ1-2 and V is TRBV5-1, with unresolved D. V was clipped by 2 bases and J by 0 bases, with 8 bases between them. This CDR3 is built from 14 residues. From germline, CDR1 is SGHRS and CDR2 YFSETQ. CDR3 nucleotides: TGCGCCAGCAGCTTAAACAGCCCTAACTATGGCTACACCTTC. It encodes CASSLNSPNYGYTF.

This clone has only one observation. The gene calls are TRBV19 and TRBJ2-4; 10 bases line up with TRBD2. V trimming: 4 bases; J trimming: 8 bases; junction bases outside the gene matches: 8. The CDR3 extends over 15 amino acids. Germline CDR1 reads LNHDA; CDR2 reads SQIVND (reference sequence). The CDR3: CASSKQREGVYIQYF. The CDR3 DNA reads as TGTGCCAGTAGTAAACAGCGGGAGGGAGTATACATTCAGTACTTC.

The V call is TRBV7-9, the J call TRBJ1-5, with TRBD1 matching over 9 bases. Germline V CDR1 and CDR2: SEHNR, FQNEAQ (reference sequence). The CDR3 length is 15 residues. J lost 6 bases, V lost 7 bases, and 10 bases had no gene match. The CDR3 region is CASMRSGQGVQPQHF. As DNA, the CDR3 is TGTGCCAGCATGCGCTCGGGACAGGGCGTTCAGCCCCAGCATTTT.

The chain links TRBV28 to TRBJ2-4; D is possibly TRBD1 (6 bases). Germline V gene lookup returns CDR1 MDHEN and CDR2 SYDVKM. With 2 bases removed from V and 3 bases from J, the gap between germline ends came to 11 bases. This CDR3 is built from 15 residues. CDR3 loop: CASSLTGQRKNIQYF. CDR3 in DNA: TGTGCCAGCAGTTTAACAGGGCAGCGCAAAAACATTCAGTACTTC.

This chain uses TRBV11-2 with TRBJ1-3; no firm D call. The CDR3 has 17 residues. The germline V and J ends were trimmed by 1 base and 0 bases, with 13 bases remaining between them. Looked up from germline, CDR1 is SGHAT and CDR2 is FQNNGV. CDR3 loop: CASSLGWASPSGNTIYF. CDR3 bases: TGTGCCAGCAGCTTAGGATGGGCTTCTCCCTCTGGAAACACCATATATTTT.

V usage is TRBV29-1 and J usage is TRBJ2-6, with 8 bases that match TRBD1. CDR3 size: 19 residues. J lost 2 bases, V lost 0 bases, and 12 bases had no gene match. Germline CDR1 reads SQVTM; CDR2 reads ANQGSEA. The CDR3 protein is CSVEEFPGTGGPGANVLTF. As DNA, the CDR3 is TGCAGCGTTGAAGAATTCCCCGGGACAGGAGGCCCTGGGGCCAACGTCCTGACTTTC.

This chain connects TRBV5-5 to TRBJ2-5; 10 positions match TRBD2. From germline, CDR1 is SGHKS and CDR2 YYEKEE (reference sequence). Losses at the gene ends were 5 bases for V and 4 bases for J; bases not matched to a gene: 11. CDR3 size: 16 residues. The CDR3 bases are TGTGCCAGCAGTCGGAGCGGGAGGGCCCTTGGAGAGACCCAGTACTTC. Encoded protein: CASSRSGRALGETQYF.

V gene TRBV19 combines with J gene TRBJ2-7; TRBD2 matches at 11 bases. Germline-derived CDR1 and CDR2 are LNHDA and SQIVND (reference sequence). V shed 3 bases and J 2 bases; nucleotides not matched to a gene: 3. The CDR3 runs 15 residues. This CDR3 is CASSIGTSGTYEQYF. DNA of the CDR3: TGTGCCAGTAGTATCGGGACTAGCGGAACCTACGAGCAGTACTTC. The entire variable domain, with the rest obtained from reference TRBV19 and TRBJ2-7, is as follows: DGGITQSPKYLFRKEGQNVTLSCEQNLNHDAMYWYRQDPGQGLRLIYYSQIVNDFQKGDIAEGYSVSREKKESFPLTVTSAQKNPTAFYLCASSIGTSGTYEQYFGPGTRLTVT.

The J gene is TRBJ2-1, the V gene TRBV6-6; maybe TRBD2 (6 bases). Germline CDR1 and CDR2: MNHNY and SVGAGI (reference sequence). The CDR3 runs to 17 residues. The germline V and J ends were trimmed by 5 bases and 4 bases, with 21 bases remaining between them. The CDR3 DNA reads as TGTGCCAGCAGTCTTACTAGGGCTAGCGCAATTTACAATGAGCAGTTCTTC. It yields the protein CASSLTRASAIYNEQFF.

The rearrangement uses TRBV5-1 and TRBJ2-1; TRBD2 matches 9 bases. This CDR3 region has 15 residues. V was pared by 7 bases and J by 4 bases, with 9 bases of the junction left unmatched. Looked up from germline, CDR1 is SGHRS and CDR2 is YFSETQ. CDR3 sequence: CASSLSSGGYNEQFF. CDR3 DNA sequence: TGCGCCAGCTCCCTCAGTAGCGGGGGTTACAATGAGCAGTTCTTC.

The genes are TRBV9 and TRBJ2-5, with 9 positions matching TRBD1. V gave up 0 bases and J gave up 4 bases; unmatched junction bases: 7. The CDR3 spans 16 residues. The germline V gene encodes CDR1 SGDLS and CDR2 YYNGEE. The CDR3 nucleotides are TGTGCCAGCAGCGTAGAGGTTTCGGACAGGGGAGAGACCCAGTACTTC. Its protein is CASSVEVSDRGETQYF.

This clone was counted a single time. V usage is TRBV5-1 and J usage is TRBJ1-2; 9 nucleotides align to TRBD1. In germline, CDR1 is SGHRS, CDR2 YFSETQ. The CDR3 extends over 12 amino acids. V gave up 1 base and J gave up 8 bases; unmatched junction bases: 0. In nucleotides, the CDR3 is TGCGCCAGCAGCTTGACAGGGGGCGGCTACACCTTC. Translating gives CASSLTGGGYTF. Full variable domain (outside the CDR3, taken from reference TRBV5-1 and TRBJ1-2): KAGVTQTPRYLIKTRGQQVTLSCSPISGHRSVSWYQQTPGQGLQFLFEYFSETQRNKGNFPGRFSGRQFSNSRSEMNVSTLELGDSALYLCASSLTGGGYTFGSGTRLTVV.

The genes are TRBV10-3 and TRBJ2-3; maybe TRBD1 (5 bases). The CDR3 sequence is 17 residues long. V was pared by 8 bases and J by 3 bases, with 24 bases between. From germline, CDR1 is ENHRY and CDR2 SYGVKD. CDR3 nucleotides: TGTGCCATCGCTAGGCAACAGGTTCTAGGCCGTACAGATACGCAGTATTTT. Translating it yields CAIARQQVLGRTDTQYF.

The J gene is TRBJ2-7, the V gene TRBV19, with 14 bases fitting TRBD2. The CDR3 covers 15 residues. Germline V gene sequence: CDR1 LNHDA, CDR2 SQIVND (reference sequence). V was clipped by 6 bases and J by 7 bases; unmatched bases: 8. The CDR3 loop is CASRGLGLAGEEQYF. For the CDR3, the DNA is TGTGCCAGTAGAGGCCTGGGACTAGCGGGAGAAGAGCAGTACTTC.

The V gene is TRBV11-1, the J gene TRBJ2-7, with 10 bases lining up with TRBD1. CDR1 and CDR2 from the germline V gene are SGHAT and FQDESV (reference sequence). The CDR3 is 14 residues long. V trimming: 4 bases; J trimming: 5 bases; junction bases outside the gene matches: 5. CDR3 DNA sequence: TGTGCCAGCAGCTGGGACAGGGGTGAGGACGAGCAGTACTTC. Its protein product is CASSWDRGEDEQYF.

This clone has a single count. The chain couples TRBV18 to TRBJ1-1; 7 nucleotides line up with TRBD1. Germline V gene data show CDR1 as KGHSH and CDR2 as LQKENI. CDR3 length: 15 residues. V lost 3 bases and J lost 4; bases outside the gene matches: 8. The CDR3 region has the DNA TGTGCCAGCTCACCGACAGGGCCCGGGGGCACTGAAGCTTTCTTT. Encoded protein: CASSPTGPGGTEAFF.

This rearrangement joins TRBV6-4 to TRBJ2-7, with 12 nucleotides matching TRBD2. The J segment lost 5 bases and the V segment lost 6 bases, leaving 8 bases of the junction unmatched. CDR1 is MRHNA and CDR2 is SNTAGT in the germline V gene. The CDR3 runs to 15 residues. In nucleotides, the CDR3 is TGTGCCAGCAGCGCCGGGACTAGCGGGTCCGACGAGCAGTACTTC. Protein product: CASSAGTSGSDEQYF.

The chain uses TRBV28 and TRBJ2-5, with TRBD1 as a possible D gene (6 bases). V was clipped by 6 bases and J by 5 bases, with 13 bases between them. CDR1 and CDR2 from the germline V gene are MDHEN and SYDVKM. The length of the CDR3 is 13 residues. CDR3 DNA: TGTGCCAGCAGACTACAGGGTGGCGAGACCCAGTACTTC. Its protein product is CASRLQGGETQYF.

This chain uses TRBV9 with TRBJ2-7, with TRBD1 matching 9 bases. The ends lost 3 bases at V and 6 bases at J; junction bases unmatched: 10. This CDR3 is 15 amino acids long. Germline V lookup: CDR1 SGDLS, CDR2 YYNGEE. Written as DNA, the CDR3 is TGTGCCAGCAGCGCCGCGGGGGACAGGGTAGGCGAGCAGTACTTC. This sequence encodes CASSAAGDRVGEQYF.

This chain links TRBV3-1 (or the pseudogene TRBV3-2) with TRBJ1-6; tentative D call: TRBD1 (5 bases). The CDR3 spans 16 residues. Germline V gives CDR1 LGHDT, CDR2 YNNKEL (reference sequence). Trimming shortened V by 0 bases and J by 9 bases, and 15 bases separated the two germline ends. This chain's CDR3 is CASSQERGAVSSPLHF. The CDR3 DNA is TGTGCCAGCAGCCAAGAACGCGGGGCGGTCAGTTCACCCCTCCACTTT.

CDR3 bases: TGTGCCAGCAGCTTCGGGGAAGCCTATGGCTACACCTTC. Residues: CASSFGEAYGYTF. This chain uses TRBV7-9 with TRBJ1-2; no reliable D call. The germline V and J ends were trimmed by 3 bases and 4 bases, with 9 bases remaining between them. Germline V gene sequence: CDR1 SEHNR, CDR2 FQNEAQ (reference sequence). The CDR3 contains 13 residues.